A few counts support the clone carrying this T cell receptor (beta chain). Antigen unknown. For the second PCR, which ran for 7 to 11 cycles, a sample-barcoded 5' primer and a J-beta primer mix were used. Carrying 12 random nucleotides, a template-switch adaptor labeled each individual cDNA molecule. Via MiXCR, TCRdb re-called the 5' RACE reads, giving one row per CDR3 protein. The sample records 1.5 million to 2 million distinct CDR3 sequences, approximately 40% being singletons. The CDR3 loop spans 13 amino acids. Germline V lookup: CDR1 SQVTM, CDR2 ANQGSEA. V was trimmed by 4 bases and J by 2 bases, leaving 11 bases between them. The data derive from a study of blood T cells in healthy people across ages. Findings and caveats of the study: Unknown donor CMV status possibly confounded expanded clonotype changes. Researchers judged that diversity estimates from one million T cells fell short of true values.

At least 6 million PBMCs were isolated per sample. Specimen: blood. The TCR sequence derives from a human donor in good health. This chain uses TRBV29-1 with TRBJ2-5, with D unresolved. The CDR3 sequence is CSVVRKNQETQYF. CDR3 bases: TGCAGCGTTGTACGGAAAAATCAAGAGACCCAGTACTTC.